A single sample gave rise to the 3 T cell receptor beta chains below, sequenced in a study of blood T cell repertoires in COVID-19. Clones were read by immunoSEQ multiplex PCR, and TCRdb kept only the in-frame ones, dropping some. The sample shows 150,000 to 200,000 clones, approximately 90% of them seen only once. The sequencing sample was made of peripheral blood. These receptors came from a man aged 25 to 40 with COVID-19, enrolled during active disease.

V and J are TRBV6-1 and TRBJ2-7, with D maybe TRBD2 (7 bases). The CDR3 extends over 16 amino acids. V lost 4 bases and J lost 3, with 19 bases in between. Germline V lookup: CDR1 MNHNS, CDR2 SASEGT. CDR3: CASSGALGGVSYEQYF. Written as DNA, the CDR3 is TGTGCCAGCAGTGGGGCCCTAGGGGGGGTGAGCTACGAGCAGTACTTC.

This chain uses TRBV24-1 with TRBJ2-5; D may be TRBD2 (5 bases). Trimming pared 2 bases from V and 9 bases from J, leaving 12 bases between. CDR3 length: 13 residues. Germline loops: CDR1 KGHDR, CDR2 SFDVKD. CDR3 nucleotide sequence: TGTGCCACCAGTGATTCCCCCCCCGGGGCCCAGTACTTC. Residues: CATSDSPPGAQYF.

The chain combines TRBV3-1 (or the pseudogene TRBV3-2) with TRBJ1-1; D possibly corresponds to TRBD1 (6 bases). Germline V CDR1 and CDR2: LGHDT, YNNKEL (reference sequence). CDR3 size: 15 residues. V was trimmed by 4 bases and J by 6 bases, leaving 18 bases between them. As DNA, the CDR3 is TGTGCCAGCAGCCCGCTTCGAGACAGGATCTCTGAAGCTTTCTTT. The encoded protein is CASSPLRDRISEAFF.